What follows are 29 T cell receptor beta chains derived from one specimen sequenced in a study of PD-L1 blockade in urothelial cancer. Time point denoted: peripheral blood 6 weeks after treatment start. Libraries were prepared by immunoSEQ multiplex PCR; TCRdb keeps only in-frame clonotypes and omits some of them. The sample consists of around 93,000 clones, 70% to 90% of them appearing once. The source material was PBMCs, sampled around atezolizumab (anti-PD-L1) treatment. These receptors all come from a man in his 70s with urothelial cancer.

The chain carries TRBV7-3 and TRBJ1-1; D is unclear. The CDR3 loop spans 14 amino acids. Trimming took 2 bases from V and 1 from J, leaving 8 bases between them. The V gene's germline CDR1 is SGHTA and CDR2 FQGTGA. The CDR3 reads CASSLYPGNTEAFF. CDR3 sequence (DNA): TGTGCCAGCAGCTTATATCCCGGGAACACTGAAGCTTTCTTT. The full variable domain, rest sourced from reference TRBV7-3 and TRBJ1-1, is GAGVSQTPSNKVTEKGKYVELRCDPISGHTALYWYRQSLGQGPEFLIYFQGTGAADDSGLPNDRFFAVRPEGSVSTLKIQRTERGDSAVYLCASSLYPGNTEAFFGQGTRLTVV.

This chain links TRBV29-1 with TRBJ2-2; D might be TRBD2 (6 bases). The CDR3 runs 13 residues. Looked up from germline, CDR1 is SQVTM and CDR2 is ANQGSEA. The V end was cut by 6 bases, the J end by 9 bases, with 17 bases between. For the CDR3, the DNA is TGCAGCGTCGCCGGGGGTGGAAGCCGGGAGCTGTTTTTT. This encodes CSVAGGGSRELFF.

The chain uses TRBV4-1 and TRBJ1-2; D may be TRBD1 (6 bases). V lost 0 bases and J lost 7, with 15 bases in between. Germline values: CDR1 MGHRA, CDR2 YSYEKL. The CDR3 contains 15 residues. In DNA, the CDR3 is TGCGCCAGCAGCCAAGAAGGACAGACCGGCGGTGGCTACACCTTC. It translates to CASSQEGQTGGGYTF.

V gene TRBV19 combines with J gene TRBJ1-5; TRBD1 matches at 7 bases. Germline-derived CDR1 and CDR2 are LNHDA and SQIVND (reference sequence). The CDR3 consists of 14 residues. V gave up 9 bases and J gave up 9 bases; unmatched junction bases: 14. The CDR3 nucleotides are TGTGCCAGCGCAGGAAAGGGGGCCCCCGGGCCCCAGCATTTT. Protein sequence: CASAGKGAPGPQHF.

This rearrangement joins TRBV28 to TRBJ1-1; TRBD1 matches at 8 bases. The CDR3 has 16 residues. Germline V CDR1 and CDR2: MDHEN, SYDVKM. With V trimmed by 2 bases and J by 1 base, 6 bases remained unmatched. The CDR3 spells CASSLIDGQGNTEAFF. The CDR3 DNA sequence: TGTGCCAGCAGTTTAATAGATGGACAGGGGAACACTGAAGCTTTCTTT.

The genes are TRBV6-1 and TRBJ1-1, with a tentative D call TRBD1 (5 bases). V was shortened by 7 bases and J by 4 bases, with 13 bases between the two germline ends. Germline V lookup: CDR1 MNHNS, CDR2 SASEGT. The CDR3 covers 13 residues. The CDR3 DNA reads TGTGCCAGCACCTCCGCGGGGCCCACTGAAGCTTTCTTT. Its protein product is CASTSAGPTEAFF.

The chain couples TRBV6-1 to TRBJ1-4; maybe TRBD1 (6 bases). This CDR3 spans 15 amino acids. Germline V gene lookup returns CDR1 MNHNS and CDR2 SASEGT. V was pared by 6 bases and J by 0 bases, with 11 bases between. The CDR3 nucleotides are TGTGCCAGCAGGGTCGGACAGACAACTAATGAAAAACTGTTTTTT. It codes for CASRVGQTTNEKLFF.

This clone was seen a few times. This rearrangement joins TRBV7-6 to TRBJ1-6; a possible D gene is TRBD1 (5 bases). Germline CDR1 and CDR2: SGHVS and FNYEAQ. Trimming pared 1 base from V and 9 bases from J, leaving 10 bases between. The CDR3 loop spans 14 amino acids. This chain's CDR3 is CASSLVGVGSPLHF. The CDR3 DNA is TGTGCCAGCAGCTTAGTAGGGGTGGGTTCACCCCTCCACTTT.

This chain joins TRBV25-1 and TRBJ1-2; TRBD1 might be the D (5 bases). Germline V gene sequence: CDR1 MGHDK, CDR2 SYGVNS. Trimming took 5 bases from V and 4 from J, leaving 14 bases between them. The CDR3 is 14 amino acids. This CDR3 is CASSLTTGPYGYTF. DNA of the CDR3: TGTGCCAGCAGTCTTACCACAGGTCCCTATGGCTACACCTTC.

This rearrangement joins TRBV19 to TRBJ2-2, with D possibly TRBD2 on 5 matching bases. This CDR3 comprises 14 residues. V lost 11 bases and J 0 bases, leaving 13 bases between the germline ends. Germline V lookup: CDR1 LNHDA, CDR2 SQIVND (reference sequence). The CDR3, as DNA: TGTGCCTCTCGGGCTAGCCCGAACACCGGGGAGCTGTTTTTT. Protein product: CASRASPNTGELFF.

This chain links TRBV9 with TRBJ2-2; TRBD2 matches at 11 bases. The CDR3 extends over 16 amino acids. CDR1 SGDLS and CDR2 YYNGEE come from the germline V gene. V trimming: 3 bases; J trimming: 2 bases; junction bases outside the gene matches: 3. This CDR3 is CASSALAGGNTGELFF. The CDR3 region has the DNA TGTGCCAGCAGCGCGCTAGCGGGGGGTAACACCGGGGAGCTGTTTTTT.

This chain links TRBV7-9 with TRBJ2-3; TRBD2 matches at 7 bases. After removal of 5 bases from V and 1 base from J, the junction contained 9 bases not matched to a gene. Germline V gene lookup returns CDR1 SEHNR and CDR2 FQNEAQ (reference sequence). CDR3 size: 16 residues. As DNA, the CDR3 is TGTGCCAGCAGCCCACCGGGGAGCGGGGGCACAGATACGCAGTATTTT. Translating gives CASSPPGSGGTDTQYF.

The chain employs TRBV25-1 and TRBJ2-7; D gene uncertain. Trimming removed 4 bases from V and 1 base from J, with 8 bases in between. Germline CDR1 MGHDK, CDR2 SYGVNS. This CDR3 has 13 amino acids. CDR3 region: CASSGPGSYEQYF. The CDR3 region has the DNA TGTGCCAGCAGTGGGCCCGGGTCCTACGAGCAGTACTTC.

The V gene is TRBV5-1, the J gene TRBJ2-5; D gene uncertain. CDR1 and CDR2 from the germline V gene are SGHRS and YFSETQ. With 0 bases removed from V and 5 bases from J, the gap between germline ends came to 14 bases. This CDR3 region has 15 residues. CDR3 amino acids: CASSLGSGGRETQYF. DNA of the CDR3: TGCGCCAGCAGCTTGGGAAGTGGCGGAAGGGAGACCCAGTACTTC.

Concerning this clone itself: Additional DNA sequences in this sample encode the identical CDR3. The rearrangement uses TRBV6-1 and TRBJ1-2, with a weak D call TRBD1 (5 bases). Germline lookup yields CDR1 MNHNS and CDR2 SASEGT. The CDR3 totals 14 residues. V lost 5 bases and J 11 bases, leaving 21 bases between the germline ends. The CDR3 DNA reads TGTGCCAGCAGTATCCGGGGGAGGGCCGGTGGTTACACCTTC. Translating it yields CASSIRGRAGGYTF.

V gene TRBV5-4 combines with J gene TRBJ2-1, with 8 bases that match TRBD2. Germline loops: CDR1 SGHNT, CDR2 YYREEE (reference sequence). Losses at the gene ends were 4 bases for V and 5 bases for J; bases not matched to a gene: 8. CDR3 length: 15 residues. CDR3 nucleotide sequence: TGTGCCAGCAGCCCTCGGACTAGCCCCAACAATGAGCAGTTCTTC. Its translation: CASSPRTSPNNEQFF.

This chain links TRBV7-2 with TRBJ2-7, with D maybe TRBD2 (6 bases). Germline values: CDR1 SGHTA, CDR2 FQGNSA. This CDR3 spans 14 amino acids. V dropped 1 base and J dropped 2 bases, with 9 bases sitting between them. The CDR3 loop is CASSLGGLTYEQYF. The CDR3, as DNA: TGTGCCAGCAGCTTAGGGGGACTTACCTACGAGCAGTACTTC.

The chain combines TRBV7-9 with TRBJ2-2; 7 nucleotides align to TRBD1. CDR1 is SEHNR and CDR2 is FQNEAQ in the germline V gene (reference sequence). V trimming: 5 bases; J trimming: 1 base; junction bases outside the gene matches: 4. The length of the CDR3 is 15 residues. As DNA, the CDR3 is TGTGCCAGCAGCAAGGGGGCGTTGAACACCGGGGAGCTGTTTTTT. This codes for CASSKGALNTGELFF.

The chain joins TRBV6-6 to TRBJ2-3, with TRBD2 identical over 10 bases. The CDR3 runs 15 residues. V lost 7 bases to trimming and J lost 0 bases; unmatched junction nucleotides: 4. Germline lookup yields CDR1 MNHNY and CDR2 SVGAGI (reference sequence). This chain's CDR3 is CASTQGLASTDTQYF. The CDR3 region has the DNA TGTGCCAGCACCCAGGGACTAGCGAGCACAGATACGCAGTATTTT.

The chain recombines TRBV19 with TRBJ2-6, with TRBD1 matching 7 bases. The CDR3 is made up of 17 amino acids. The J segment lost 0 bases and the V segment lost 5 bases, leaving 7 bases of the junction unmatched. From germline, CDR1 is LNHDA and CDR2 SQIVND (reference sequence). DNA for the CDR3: TGTGCCAGTAGTGGACGACAGGGCCTCTCTGGGGCCAACGTCCTGACTTTC. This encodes CASSGRQGLSGANVLTF.

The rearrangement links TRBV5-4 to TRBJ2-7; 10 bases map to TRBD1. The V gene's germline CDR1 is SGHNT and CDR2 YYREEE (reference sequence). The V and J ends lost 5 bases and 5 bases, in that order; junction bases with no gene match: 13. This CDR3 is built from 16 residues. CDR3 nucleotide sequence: TGTGCCAGCAGGTATACCGGGACAGGGGACCCGGACGAGCAGTACTTC. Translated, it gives CASRYTGTGDPDEQYF.

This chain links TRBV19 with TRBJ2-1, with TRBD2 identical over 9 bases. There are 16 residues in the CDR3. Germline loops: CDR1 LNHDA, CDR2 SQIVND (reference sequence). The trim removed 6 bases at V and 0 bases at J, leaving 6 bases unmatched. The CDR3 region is CASSSLTSGSYNEQFF. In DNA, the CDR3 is TGTGCCAGTAGCTCCCTGACTAGCGGCTCCTACAATGAGCAGTTCTTC.

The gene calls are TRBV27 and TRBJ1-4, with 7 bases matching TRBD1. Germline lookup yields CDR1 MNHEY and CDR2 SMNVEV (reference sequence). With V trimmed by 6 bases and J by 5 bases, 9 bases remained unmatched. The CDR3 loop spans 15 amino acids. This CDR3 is CASSPTGTENEKLFF. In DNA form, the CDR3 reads TGTGCCAGCAGCCCTACCGGGACAGAAAATGAAAAACTGTTTTTT.

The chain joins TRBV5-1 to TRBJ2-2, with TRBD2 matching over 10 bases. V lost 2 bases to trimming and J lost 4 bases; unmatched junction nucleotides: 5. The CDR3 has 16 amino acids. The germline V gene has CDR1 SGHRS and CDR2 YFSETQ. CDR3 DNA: TGCGCCAGCAGCTTACTAGCGGGGATAGGCACCGGGGAGCTGTTTTTT. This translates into CASSLLAGIGTGELFF.

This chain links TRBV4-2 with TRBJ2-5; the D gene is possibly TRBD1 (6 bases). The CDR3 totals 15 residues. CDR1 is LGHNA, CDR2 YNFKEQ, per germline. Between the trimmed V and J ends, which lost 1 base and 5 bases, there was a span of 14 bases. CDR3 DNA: TGTGCCAGCAGCCAAGTTTGGGGGCAGGGGGAGACCCAGTACTTC. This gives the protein CASSQVWGQGETQYF.

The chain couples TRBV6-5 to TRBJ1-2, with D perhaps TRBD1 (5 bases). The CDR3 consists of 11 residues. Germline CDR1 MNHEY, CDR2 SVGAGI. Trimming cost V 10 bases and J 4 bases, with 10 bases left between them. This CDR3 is CATQRGYGYTF. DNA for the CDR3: TGTGCCACCCAAAGGGGCTATGGCTACACCTTC.

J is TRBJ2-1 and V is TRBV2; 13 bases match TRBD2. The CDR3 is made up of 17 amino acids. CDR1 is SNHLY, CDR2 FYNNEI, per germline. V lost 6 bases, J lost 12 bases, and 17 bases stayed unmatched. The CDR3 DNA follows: TGTGCCAGCAGGGAATCCACGGGACTAGCGGGATCCAAGGCGCAGTTCTTC. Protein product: CASRESTGLAGSKAQFF.

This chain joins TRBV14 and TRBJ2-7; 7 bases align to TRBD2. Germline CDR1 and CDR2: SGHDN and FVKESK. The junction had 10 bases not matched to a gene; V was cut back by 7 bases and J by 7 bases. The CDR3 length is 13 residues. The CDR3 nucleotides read TGTGCCAGCAAGGGGCGGGAGTATGAAGAGCAGTACTTC. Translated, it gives CASKGREYEEQYF.

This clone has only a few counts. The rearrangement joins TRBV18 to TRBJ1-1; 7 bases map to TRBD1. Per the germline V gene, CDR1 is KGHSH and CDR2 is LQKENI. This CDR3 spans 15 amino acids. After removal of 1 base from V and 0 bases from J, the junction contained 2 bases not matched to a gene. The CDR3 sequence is CASSPLTGVNTEAFF. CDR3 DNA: TGTGCCAGCTCACCACTCACAGGGGTGAACACTGAAGCTTTCTTT.